These 24 T cell receptor beta chains were all obtained from the same sample, sequenced in a study of sequential checkpoint blockade in melanoma. Sequencing was performed with immunoSEQ multiplex PCR; in TCRdb, only in-frame clones are kept and a portion is missing. The sample includes 20,000 or so clones, around 72% of them seen just once. As to treatment: randomized to nivolumab then ipilimumab (arm A) or the reverse (arm B). Sample: CD8+ T cells sorted from blood (inferred from file names), taken from a patient given nivolumab and ipilimumab in sequence. Receptors were obtained from a human donor with melanoma.

V gene TRBV28 combines with J gene TRBJ2-7; D not certain. V lost 7 bases and J lost 5, with 12 bases in between. This CDR3 region has 12 residues. Germline V lookup: CDR1 MDHEN, CDR2 SYDVKM. CDR3 sequence reads: CASKYRTDEQYF. The DNA for the CDR3 is TGTGCCAGCAAGTACAGAACAGACGAGCAGTACTTC.

The sample holds one count of this clone. This chain links TRBV28 with TRBJ1-4; 9 nucleotides agree with TRBD1. The germline V gene has CDR1 MDHEN and CDR2 SYDVKM. The trim removed 7 bases at V and 7 bases at J, leaving 4 bases unmatched. There are 13 residues in the CDR3. CDR3 bases: TGTGCCAGCAACCAGGACAGGGGTGAAAAACTGTTTTTT. Translated: CASNQDRGEKLFF.

This clone was seen a handful of times. The CDR3 nucleotides read TGTGCCAGCAGCAAATGCGTAGGGGCCAGCGATTACTTC. Its translation: CASSKCVGASDYF. The chain joins TRBV21-1 to TRBJ2-7; the table's D call, TRBD1, has no DNA check behind it. TRBV21-1 is a pseudogene. The CDR3 length is 13 residues.

This rearrangement joins TRBV28 to TRBJ2-7, with D unresolved. V was trimmed by 3 bases and J by 0 bases, leaving 9 bases between them. CDR1 is MDHEN and CDR2 is SYDVKM in the germline V gene. CDR3 length: 14 amino acids. CDR3 nucleotide sequence: TGTGCCAGCAGTTTGCTGCCCAGCTCCTACGAGCAGTACTTC. Translating gives CASSLLPSSYEQYF. Complete variable domain (other parts from reference TRBV28 and TRBJ2-7): DVKVTQSSRYLVKRTGEKVFLECVQDMDHENMFWYRQDPGLGLRLIYFSYDVKMKEKGDIPEGYSVSREKKERFSLILESASTNQTSMYLCASSLLPSSYEQYFGPGTRLTVT.

The chain has TRBV13 and TRBJ1-4; 9 bases fit TRBD1. J lost 6 bases, V lost 3 bases, and 5 bases had no gene match. CDR1 PRHDT and CDR2 FYEKMQ come from the germline V gene (reference sequence). The CDR3 covers 15 residues. CDR3 bases: TGTGCCAGCAGCTTGCAAGGGACAGGGTATGAAAAACTGTTTTTT. Amino acid sequence: CASSLQGTGYEKLFF. The full variable domain, with the rest looked up from reference TRBV13 and TRBJ1-4, is AAGVIQSPRHLIKEKRETATLKCYPIPRHDTVYWYQQGPGQDPQFLISFYEKMQSDKGSIPDRFSAQQFSDYHSELNMSSLELGDSALYFCASSLQGTGYEKLFFGSGTQLSVL.

The V and J genes are TRBV11-2 and TRBJ1-1, with D possibly being TRBD1 (6 bases). V was trimmed by 6 bases and J by 4 bases, leaving 15 bases between them. The CDR3 has 14 residues. Germline V gives CDR1 SGHAT, CDR2 FQNNGV. The CDR3 protein is CASRRGGVSTEAFF. In nucleotides, the CDR3 is TGTGCCAGCAGGAGAGGGGGAGTTAGCACTGAAGCTTTCTTT.

V and J are TRBV6-1 and TRBJ1-5, with a weak D call TRBD1 (6 bases). The ends were cut back, 4 bases at V and 6 bases at J, with 19 bases in the middle. This CDR3 comprises 16 residues. CDR1 and CDR2 from the germline V gene are MNHNS and SASEGT. The CDR3 reads CASSGRGHGEIQPQHF. DNA for the CDR3: TGTGCCAGCAGTGGTCGGGGACACGGGGAAATTCAGCCCCAGCATTTT.

This chain links TRBV27 with TRBJ1-5, with 9 bases fitting TRBD1. J gave up 6 bases and V 7 bases, and 7 bases lay outside the gene matches. Germline V gene lookup returns CDR1 MNHEY and CDR2 SMNVEV (reference sequence). The CDR3 contains 14 residues. The CDR3 loop is CASTSTGGGQPQHF. The CDR3 coding sequence is TGTGCCAGCACCTCTACAGGGGGCGGTCAGCCCCAGCATTTT.

The count of this clone is one. The V call is TRBV30, the J call TRBJ1-5; a possible D gene is TRBD1 (5 bases). Germline lookup yields CDR1 GTSNPN and CDR2 SVGIG (reference sequence). V lost 0 bases and J 7 bases, leaving 13 bases between the germline ends. The length of the CDR3 is 14 residues. In nucleotides, the CDR3 is TGTGCCTGGAGTGTAGGGGCAGGAGGGCAGCCCCAGCATTTT. Translating it yields CAWSVGAGGQPQHF.

The genes are TRBV6-5 and TRBJ1-4; D is undetermined. Looked up from germline, CDR1 is MNHEY and CDR2 is SVGAGI. Trimming left V 2 bases short and J 5 bases short, with 12 bases between. The CDR3 is 15 amino acids. The CDR3 nucleotides are TGTGCCAGCAGTTACGGGTACAGCCCCAATGAAAAACTGTTTTTT. This translates into CASSYGYSPNEKLFF.

The sample holds one count of this clone. The chain recombines TRBV5-5 with TRBJ1-2; 9 nucleotides line up with TRBD1. V was clipped by 1 base and J by 8 bases; unmatched bases: 9. The CDR3 covers 15 residues. CDR1 and CDR2 from the germline V gene are SGHKS and YYEKEE (reference sequence). For the CDR3, the DNA is TGTGCCAGCAGCTTGTTCGCGGGACAGGGTCAAGGCTACACCTTC. It encodes CASSLFAGQGQGYTF. The variable domain in full, with the rest retrieved from reference TRBV5-5 and TRBJ1-2, is DAGVTQSPTHLIKTRGQQVTLRCSPISGHKSVSWYQQVLGQGPQFIFQYYEKEERGRGNFPDRFSARQFPNYSSELNVNALLLGDSALYLCASSLFAGQGQGYTFGSGTRLTVV.

This chain links TRBV18 with TRBJ1-6, with 8 bases identical to TRBD1. The CDR3 covers 15 residues. Germline CDR1 is KGHSH and CDR2 is LQKENI. The junction had 9 bases not matched to a gene; V was cut back by 6 bases and J by 8 bases. The CDR3 nucleotides read TGTGCCAGCTCCCCAGGGACAGGCCATCATTCACCCCTCCACTTT. Amino acids: CASSPGTGHHSPLHF. Based on the CDR3 plus reference TRBV18 and TRBJ1-6, the full variable domain is NAGVMQNPRHLVRRRGQEARLRCSPMKGHSHVYWYRQLPEEGLKFMVYLQKENIIDESGMPKERFSAEFPKEGPSILRIQQVVRGDSAAYFCASSPGTGHHSPLHFGNGTRLTVT.

This clone appeared a few times. This sequence joins TRBV7-9 and TRBJ1-5, with D hard to call. With 5 bases removed from V and 8 bases from J, the gap between germline ends came to 13 bases. The length of the CDR3 is 13 residues. The germline V gene encodes CDR1 SEHNR and CDR2 FQNEAQ (reference sequence). CDR3 loop: CASSLTGLEPQHF. DNA of the CDR3: TGTGCCAGCAGCCTCACGGGTCTTGAGCCCCAGCATTTT. The complete variable domain, with remaining parts taken from reference TRBV7-9 and TRBJ1-5, reads DTGVSQNPRHKITKRGQNVTFRCDPISEHNRLYWYRQTLGQGPEFLTYFQNEAQLEKSRLLSDRFSAERPKGSFSTLEIQRTEQGDSAMYLCASSLTGLEPQHFGDGTRLSIL.

This clone rates as large. This chain uses TRBV14 with TRBJ2-7; D might be TRBD1 (6 bases). Trimming shortened V by 6 bases and J by 6 bases, and 15 bases separated the two germline ends. This CDR3 is 13 amino acids long. Germline CDR1 reads SGHDN; CDR2 reads FVKESK. The DNA of the CDR3 is TGTGCCAGCAGTCGGACAGAGATGAGCGAGCAGTACTTC. Its translation: CASSRTEMSEQYF.

The J gene is TRBJ1-5, the V gene TRBV21-1. TRBV21-1 is a known pseudogene. The length of the CDR3 is 15 residues. The CDR3 here is CASSPWGGPNQPQHF. The DNA for the CDR3 is TGTGCCAGCAGCCCTTGGGGAGGTCCCAATCAGCCCCAGCATTTT.

This sequence joins TRBV6-5 and TRBJ2-7, with a possible D match to TRBD2 (7 bases). Trimming stripped 2 bases from V and 0 bases from J, with 11 bases between. This CDR3 spans 15 amino acids. Germline CDR1 and CDR2: MNHEY and SVGAGI. The CDR3 is CASSYRGGGSYEQYF. The CDR3, as DNA: TGTGCCAGCAGTTACCGGGGAGGGGGCTCCTACGAGCAGTACTTC.

The V call is TRBV6-1, the J call TRBJ2-5; 7 bases agree with TRBD1. With the DNA end fitting TRBJ2-7 better, the J assignment may be wrong. Germline CDR1 and CDR2: MNHNS and SASEGT. This CDR3 region has 13 residues. This CDR3 reads CASSERGLYEQYF. The CDR3 nucleotides are TGTGCCAGCAGTGAAAGGGGGCTCTACGAGCAGTACTTC.

This chain connects TRBV7-8 to TRBJ2-7; D may be TRBD1 (5 bases). CDR1 is SGHVS and CDR2 is FQNEAQ in the germline V gene. This CDR3 is built from 16 residues. Trimming removed 0 bases at V and 6 bases at J, with 18 bases between. The CDR3 DNA reads as TGTGCCAGCAGCTTAGCGAAGGGGTCGCCCCTAAGCGAGCAGTACTTC. Amino acids: CASSLAKGSPLSEQYF.

The chain recombines TRBV7-3 with TRBJ1-3, with D hard to call. The CDR3 is 16 residues long. The V end was cut by 5 bases, the J end by 0 bases, with 14 bases between. Germline CDR1 and CDR2: SGHTA and FQGTGA. The CDR3 DNA sequence: TGTGCCAGCAGCCCTTCAGGAGGTATCTCTGGAAACACCATATATTTT. Its translation: CASSPSGGISGNTIYF.

Details on this clone: Other nucleotide sequences from this sample produce the same CDR3. The rearrangement joins TRBV7-9 to TRBJ1-1, with D uncertain. Trimming cost V 2 bases and J 1 base, with 8 bases left between them. The CDR3 runs to 14 residues. CDR1 and CDR2 from the germline V gene are SEHNR and FQNEAQ (reference sequence). CDR3 sequence reads: CASSLLTENTEAFF. CDR3 in DNA: TGTGCCAGCAGCTTACTTACAGAGAACACTGAAGCTTTCTTT. Combining the CDR3 with reference TRBV7-9 and TRBJ1-1 gives the whole variable domain DTGVSQNPRHKITKRGQNVTFRCDPISEHNRLYWYRQTLGQGPEFLTYFQNEAQLEKSRLLSDRFSAERPKGSFSTLEIQRTEQGDSAMYLCASSLLTENTEAFFGQGTRLTVV.

This chain uses TRBV10-3 with TRBJ1-1; D perhaps matches TRBD1 (5 bases). Germline-derived CDR1 and CDR2 are ENHRY and SYGVKD. Trimming took 0 bases from V and 8 from J, leaving 13 bases between them. The CDR3 is 14 amino acids. In DNA form, the CDR3 reads TGTGCCATCAGTGAGTCGCCAGGGAAACTAGAAGCTTTCTTT. Its translation is CAISESPGKLEAFF.

The genes are TRBV6-5 and TRBJ1-2; 11 bases are a match to TRBD1. V shed 6 bases and J 4 bases; nucleotides not matched to a gene: 4. The V gene's germline CDR1 is MNHEY and CDR2 SVGAGI. This CDR3 region has 14 residues. The DNA for the CDR3 is TGTGCCAGCAGCTGGGGACAGGGGGTCTATGGCTACACCTTC. This sequence encodes CASSWGQGVYGYTF.

DNA of the CDR3: TGTGCCAGCAGCTTAGCACCCGGGGGAGCCTACGAGCAGTACTTC. Translated, it gives CASSLAPGGAYEQYF. The genes are TRBV7-6 and TRBJ2-7; D is possibly TRBD2 (6 bases). CDR1 and CDR2 (germline): SGHVS, FNYEAQ. Trimming left V 0 bases short and J 2 bases short, with 11 bases between. This CDR3 is built from 15 residues.

The rearrangement joins TRBV6-5 to TRBJ2-2; the D is unclear. This CDR3 has 14 residues. V dropped 6 bases and J dropped 8 bases, with 16 bases sitting between them. Per germline, CDR1 MNHEY and CDR2 SVGAGI. The CDR3 nucleotides read TGTGCCAGCAGCCTTCTGGTGGGCGCTGGGGAGCTGTTTTTT. Encoded protein: CASSLLVGAGELFF.